The present T cell receptor (beta chain) was sequenced within a study of vaccination effects on CD4 cells after COVID-19. Sequencing followed a ViraFEST assay step that expanded antigen-specific CD4+ T cells with viral peptide pools. Subsequent to less than eleven days of culture, CD4+ T cells were isolated. Each participant was given two doses of one vaccine (BNT162b2 or mRNA-1273). Data came from immunoSEQ multiplex PCR; TCRdb stores just in-frame clones and leaves some out. The table lists approximately 14,000 clones, more than 60% of them singletons, with more than 20% in the top ten. The CDR3 sequence is 17 residues long. The germline CDR1 and CDR2 sequences are SNHLY and FYNNEI. The trim removed 6 bases at V and 3 bases at J, leaving 5 bases unmatched. This clone is a singleton in its sample. Antigen unknown. The study, taken as a whole, reports: Only a single clone (1 of 255 vaccine-induced clones in healthy vaccinees) cross-reacted with common cold coronaviruses.

The chain uses TRBV2 and TRBJ2-2; 15 nucleotides match TRBD2. Sequencing used CD4+ T cells from PBMCs cultured with HCoV-NL63 spike peptides, obtained after COVID-19 vaccination. The sequence was obtained from a human donor who received a COVID-19 vaccine. For the CDR3, the DNA is TGTGCCAGCAGATGGACTAGCGGGAGGGCCTACACCGGGGAGCTGTTTTTT. This encodes CASRWTSGRAYTGELFF.